This paragraph reports one TCR beta chain. What it recognizes is unknown. The data are from a study of OX40 agonist ivuxolimab in advanced cancers. Findings and limits, study-wide: The expanded peripheral T cells' antigen specificity was not determined. Fewer expanded clones were found on average in CD4+ than in CD8+ T cells. Normalized expansion of T-cell clones was also low for some nonresponders.

The data were produced by immunoSEQ multiplex PCR, yet TCRdb's version contains in-frame clones alone and is incomplete. Of tens of thousands of clones listed, approximately 90% were seen once; the top ten hold less than 40%. The sequences come from CD4+ or CD8+ T cells sorted from blood, collected in a trial of the OX40 agonist ivuxolimab. The TCR was taken from an adult with an advanced solid tumor such as melanoma, head and neck, liver or kidney cancer.

CDR3 sequence reads: CASSTHGGSNQPQHF. Written as DNA, the CDR3 is TGTGCCAGTAGTACCCACGGGGGCAGCAATCAGCCCCAGCATTTT. The chain carries TRBV19 and TRBJ1-5, with D perhaps matching TRBD1 (6 bases). The germline gives CDR1 LNHDA, CDR2 SQIVND (reference sequence). This CDR3 contains 15 residues. V dropped 4 bases and J dropped 1 base, with 11 bases sitting between them. The entire variable domain, with the rest obtained from reference TRBV19 and TRBJ1-5, is as follows: DGGITQSPKYLFRKEGQNVTLSCEQNLNHDAMYWYRQDPGQGLRLIYYSQIVNDFQKGDIAEGYSVSREKKESFPLTVTSAQKNPTAFYLCASSTHGGSNQPQHFGDGTRLSIL.